Listed below are T cell receptor beta chains from one sample, sequenced in a study of radiotherapy plus CTLA-4 blockade in lung cancer. The data were produced by immunoSEQ multiplex PCR, yet TCRdb's version contains in-frame clones alone and is incomplete. The sample carries roughly 85,000 clones, more than 75% recorded once. The sample in question was peripheral blood, obtained from a patient treated with radiotherapy plus ipilimumab. These receptors were taken from a human donor with non-small cell lung cancer that progressed on radiotherapy plus ipilimumab. CDR3s include the opening cysteine and the closing phenylalanine or tryptophan. D genes are given only for firm matches. Clone size appears in some rows only: once, few, many, or a class for an expanded clone.

CDR3 protein,CDR3 DNA,clone size,D gene,J gene,V gene
CASIEADARETQYF,TGTGCCAGCATCGAGGCGGACGCTCGGGAGACCCAGTACTTC,-,-,TRBJ2-5,TRBV2
CAWRPVGRELFF,TGTGCCTGGAGGCCAGTGGGCAGGGAATTGTTTTTT,-,-,TRBJ1-4,TRBV30
CASTGGQGLLGNTEAFF,TGTGCCTCCACAGGGGGACAGGGGCTTCTCGGCAACACTGAAGCTTTCTTT,-,TRBD1,TRBJ1-1,TRBV27
CASSPQGSGNSPLHF,TGTGCCAGCTCACCACAGGGGTCGGGTAATTCACCCCTCCACTTT,-,-,TRBJ1-6,TRBV18
CASSLYGFVGQTPGRQYF,TGTGCCAGCAGTTTGTACGGTTTTGTGGGACAGACCCCTGGGCGGCAGTACTTC,once,TRBD1,TRBJ2-7,TRBV28
CASSLGDRNEKLFF,TGTGCCAGCAGCTTGGGGGACAGAAATGAAAAACTGTTTTTT,-,TRBD1,TRBJ1-4,TRBV5-4
CSSSGISYNEQFF,TGTTCATCAAGCGGGATATCCTACAATGAGCAGTTCTTC,-,TRBD2,TRBJ2-1,TRBV2
CASSLGGTHDEQYF,TGTGCCAGCAGCTTAGGGGGGACCCATGACGAGCAGTACTTC,few,-,TRBJ2-7,TRBV11-2
CASSLKRDVAGELFF,TGTGCCAGCAGCTTGAAGCGGGACGTTGCCGGGGAGCTGTTTTTT,-,TRBD2,TRBJ2-2,TRBV11-3
CASSLEYRVPNEKLFF,TGTGCCAGCTCACTTGAATACAGGGTGCCTAATGAAAAACTGTTTTTT,-,-,TRBJ1-4,TRBV18
CASSQDFRGGYEQYF,TGCGCCAGCAGCCAAGACTTTAGGGGCGGGTACGAGCAGTACTTC,-,-,TRBJ2-7,TRBV4-3
CASSLAGGQDTQYF,TGTGCCAGCAGTCTAGCGGGGGGGCAAGATACGCAGTATTTT,-,TRBD2,TRBJ2-3,TRBV28
CASSPSGRTYGYTF,TGTGCCAGCAGTCCCAGCGGACGGACCTATGGCTACACCTTC,-,-,TRBJ1-2,TRBV27
CASSPTPDGYTF,TGTGCCAGCAGCCCTACCCCCGATGGCTACACCTTC,few,-,TRBJ1-2,TRBV7-3
CASSLEQNNQPQHF,TGTGCCAGCAGCTTAGAACAGAACAATCAGCCCCAGCATTTT,-,-,TRBJ1-5,TRBV7-9
CASSLVSVRLVTYNEQFF,TGTGCCAGCAGCTTAGTGTCGGTTCGACTAGTCACCTACAATGAGCAGTTCTTC,-,-,TRBJ2-1,TRBV13
CASSEWEFPGELFF,TGTGCCAGCAGTGAATGGGAGTTCCCGGGGGAGCTGTTTTTT,-,-,TRBJ2-2,TRBV25-1
CASSSDQTDTQYF,TGTGCCAGCAGCTCCGATCAGACAGATACGCAGTATTTT,-,-,TRBJ2-3,TRBV11-3
CASSSPGSSGNTIYF,TGTGCCAGCAGCTCCCCCGGGAGCTCTGGAAACACCATATATTTT,-,-,TRBJ1-3,TRBV7-9
CASSVGSGAEQYF,TGTGCCAGCAGCGTAGGCTCGGGAGCTGAGCAGTACTTC,-,-,TRBJ2-7,TRBV9
CASGFPYGYTF,TGTGCCAGCGGGTTCCCCTATGGCTACACCTTC,few,-,TRBJ1-2,TRBV28
CASSLLPFVGYTF,TGTGCCAGCAGTTTATTGCCCTTCGTGGGCTACACCTTC,-,-,TRBJ1-2,TRBV28
CASSVGSSGNTGELFF,TGTGCCAGCAGCGTAGGATCTAGCGGGAACACCGGGGAGCTGTTTTTT,-,TRBD2,TRBJ2-2,TRBV9
CASTSGSSDTQYF,TGTGCCAGCACTAGCGGGAGTTCAGATACGCAGTATTTT,-,TRBD2,TRBJ2-3,TRBV6-6
CASSLVQGRYGYTF,TGCGCCAGCAGCTTGGTCCAGGGACGCTATGGCTACACCTTC,-,-,TRBJ1-2,TRBV5-1
CASSHPRDPWAYEQYF,TGTGCCAGCAGTCACCCCCGGGACCCGTGGGCCTACGAGCAGTACTTC,-,-,TRBJ2-7,TRBV6-6
CASSPGTGPSYEQYF,TGTGCCAGCAGCCCGGGGACAGGGCCCTCCTACGAGCAGTACTTC,once,TRBD1,TRBJ2-7,TRBV9
CASKPDGSSYEQYF,TGCGCCAGCAAGCCGGACGGTAGCTCCTACGAGCAGTACTTC,-,-,TRBJ2-7,TRBV5-1
CASSTPGPFEFCYF,TGTGCCAGCAGTACCCCGGGTCCCTTTGAGTTCTGCTACTTC,-,-,TRBJ2-4,TRBV28
CASSLKIAGEQYF,TGTGCCAGCAGCTTAAAAATAGCGGGAGAGCAGTACTTC,-,TRBD2,TRBJ2-7,TRBV11-2
CASNDRLGYEQYF,TGTGCCAGCAACGACAGGTTAGGGTACGAGCAGTACTTC,-,-,TRBJ2-7,TRBV6-6
CASSLGGQGNYGYTF,TGCGCCAGCAGCTTGGGCGGACAGGGCAACTATGGCTACACCTTC,-,TRBD1,TRBJ1-2,TRBV5-1
CASSQEQTSSYNSPLHF,TGTGCCAGCAGCCAAGAACAGACGAGCTCCTATAATTCACCCCTCCACTTT,few,-,TRBJ1-6,TRBV4-2
CASSQAPGDGGLSKNIQYF,TGTGCCAGCAGCCAAGCACCCGGGGATGGGGGGCTGAGCAAAAACATTCAGTACTTC,-,-,TRBJ2-4,TRBV4-2
CASSHRQNFKPMNTEAFF,TGCGCCAGCAGCCACCGACAGAACTTTAAACCCATGAACACTGAAGCTTTCTTT,few,-,TRBJ1-1,TRBV4-1
CASSIGAGVGYEQYF,TGTGCCAGTAGTATTGGGGCGGGAGTCGGCTACGAGCAGTACTTC,-,TRBD2,TRBJ2-7,TRBV19
CASSLGVTGQFLETQYF,TGCGCCAGCAGCTTAGGTGTTACGGGACAGTTTTTGGAGACCCAGTACTTC,-,TRBD1,TRBJ2-5,TRBV5-1
CASSIGTGSNQPQHF,TGTGCCAGTAGTATAGGTACCGGTTCCAATCAGCCCCAGCATTTT,-,-,TRBJ1-5,TRBV19
CASSYLAVGYNEQFF,TGTGCCAGCAGTTACTTGGCAGTGGGGTACAATGAGCAGTTCTTC,-,-,TRBJ2-1,TRBV6-6
CASSLDRGNSGNTIYF,TGCGCCAGCAGCTTGGACAGGGGGAACTCTGGAAACACCATATATTTT,once,TRBD1,TRBJ1-3,TRBV5-1
CASSQVETGTGAYGYTF,TGTGCCAGCAGCCAAGTTGAGACCGGGACAGGGGCCTATGGCTACACCTTC,-,TRBD1,TRBJ1-2,TRBV4-2
CASSVGAPLGGNYGYTF,TGTGCCAGCAGCGTAGGGGCCCCTCTAGGAGGAAACTATGGCTACACCTTC,-,-,TRBJ1-2,TRBV9
CATSRRGINEKLFF,TGTGCCACCAGCAGACGGGGGATTAATGAAAAACTGTTTTTT,-,-,TRBJ1-4,TRBV15
CASSLEDRVYNEQFF,TGTGCCAGCAGCTTAGAGGACAGGGTTTACAATGAGCAGTTCTTC,-,TRBD1,TRBJ2-1,TRBV7-3
CASSIADTQYF,TGTGCCAGTAGTATTGCCGATACGCAGTATTTT,few,-,TRBJ2-3,TRBV19
CASSPMGGGVYEQYF,TGTGCCAGCAGCCCCATGGGCGGGGGGGTCTACGAGCAGTACTTC,-,TRBD2,TRBJ2-7,TRBV13
CASSLSGQVVGRNQPQHF,TGTGCCAGCAGTTTATCAGGACAGGTTGTCGGGCGCAATCAGCCCCAGCATTTT,few,TRBD1,TRBJ1-5,TRBV27
CASSGRTGMKYEQYF,TGTGCCAGCAGCGGACGGACAGGGATGAAGTACGAGCAGTACTTC,-,TRBD1,TRBJ2-7,TRBV7-2
CASSPGLTTSGGTDTQYF,TGCGCCAGCAGCCCGGGACTCACTACTAGCGGGGGGACAGATACGCAGTATTTT,-,TRBD2,TRBJ2-3,TRBV5-1
CASSDPDRKRTPQHF,TGTGCCAGCAGTGACCCGGACAGGAAGAGAACGCCCCAGCATTTT,few,TRBD1,TRBJ1-5,TRBV6-1
CASNWGWEAFF,TGTGCCAGCAATTGGGGTTGGGAAGCTTTCTTT,-,-,TRBJ1-1,TRBV28
CASSQQSLEQYF,TGTGCCAGCAGCCAACAGAGCCTCGAGCAGTACTTC,-,-,TRBJ2-7,TRBV6-1
CASRTGWNTEAFF,TGTGCCAGCAGGACAGGGTGGAACACTGAAGCTTTCTTT,-,TRBD1,TRBJ1-1,TRBV2
CASSFSFEQYF,TGTGCCAGCAGCTTTTCCTTCGAGCAGTACTTC,-,-,TRBJ2-7,TRBV7-3
CASSSIQRIRIDEQFF,TGTGCCAGCAGTTCAATCCAGCGCATTCGAATAGATGAGCAGTTCTTC,once,-,TRBJ2-1,TRBV6-5
CATSRLAGVTGELFF,TGTGCCACCAGCCGACTAGCGGGAGTTACCGGGGAGCTGTTTTTT,-,TRBD2,TRBJ2-2,TRBV15
CAWNDPTDGPRYF,TGTGCCTGGAACGATCCGACGGATGGGCCTCGGTACTTC,-,-,TRBJ2-7,TRBV30
CASSLERGSGNTIYF,TGCGCCAGCAGCTTGGAACGTGGCTCTGGAAACACCATATATTTT,-,-,TRBJ1-3,TRBV5-1
CASSQAGWSTDTQYF,TGCGCCAGCAGCCAAGCAGGGTGGAGCACAGATACGCAGTATTTT,-,-,TRBJ2-3,TRBV4-1
CASSSSRGLDTEAFF,TGTGCCAGCAGCTCCTCCAGGGGGTTGGACACTGAAGCTTTCTTT,-,TRBD1,TRBJ1-1,TRBV7-2